The present TCR beta chain was sequenced within a study of Graves' ophthalmopathy and Graves' hyperthyroidism. Study summary: Peripheral blood sampling occurred at initial diagnosis, before any treatment.

Other autoimmune diseases, uncontrolled infections, pregnancy or lactation ruled patients out of participation. Clinical symptoms and serum thyroxine were used for diagnosis; TRAb, thyroid ultrasound and orbital computed tomography were also relied on. Study-wide points: The blood repertoire also included most expanded thyroid clonotypes above 0.001 frequency.

At least ten counts were recorded for this clonotype. Antigen: not known. RNA transcripts yielded amplified TCR beta CDR3 regions. RT-PCR in the first round used HTBI primers; a second-round multiplex PCR followed. TCRdb itself ran the multiplex PCR reads through MiXCR, one entry per CDR3 protein. The sample yields about 700,000 distinct CDR3 sequences, roughly two fifths seen once. This CDR3 is 13 amino acids long. With 4 bases removed from V and 6 bases from J, the gap between germline ends came to 12 bases. Looked up from germline, CDR1 is ENHRY and CDR2 is SYGVKD. The chain links TRBV10-3 to TRBJ1-1; D ambiguous. The sample was peripheral blood. The origin of this receptor is an adult man with Graves' ophthalmopathy. Here the CDR3 reads CAISVGQAAEAFF. CDR3 coding DNA: TGTGCCATCAGTGTAGGGCAAGCGGCTGAAGCTTTCTTT.